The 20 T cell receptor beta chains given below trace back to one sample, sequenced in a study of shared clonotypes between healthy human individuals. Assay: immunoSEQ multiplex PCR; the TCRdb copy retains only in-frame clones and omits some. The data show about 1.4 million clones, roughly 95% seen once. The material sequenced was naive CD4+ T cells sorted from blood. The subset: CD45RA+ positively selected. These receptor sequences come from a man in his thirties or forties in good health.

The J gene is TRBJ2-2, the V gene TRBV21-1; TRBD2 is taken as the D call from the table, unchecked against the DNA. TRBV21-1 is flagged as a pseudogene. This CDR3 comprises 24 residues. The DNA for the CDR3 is TGTGCCAGCACCCTAAAAAGGAGGTGGCCCTCCTGGACTAGCGTAAGGAGGTCGAACGGGGAGCTGTTTTTT. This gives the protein CASTLKRRWPSWTSVRRSNGELFF.

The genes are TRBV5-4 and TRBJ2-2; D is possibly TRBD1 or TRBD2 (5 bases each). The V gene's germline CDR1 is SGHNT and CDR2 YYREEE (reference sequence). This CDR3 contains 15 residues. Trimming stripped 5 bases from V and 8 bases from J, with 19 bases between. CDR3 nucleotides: TGTGCCAGCAGGGTGAGAGGGGCGCATATAGGGGAGCTGTTTTTT. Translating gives CASRVRGAHIGELFF.

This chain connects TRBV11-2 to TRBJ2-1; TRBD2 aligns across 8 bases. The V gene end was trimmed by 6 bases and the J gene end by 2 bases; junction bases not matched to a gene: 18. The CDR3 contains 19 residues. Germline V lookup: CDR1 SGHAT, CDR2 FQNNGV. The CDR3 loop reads CASRRTNTESGRPYNEQFF. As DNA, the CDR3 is TGTGCCAGCAGGCGAACCAATACCGAGAGCGGGAGACCCTACAATGAGCAGTTCTTC.

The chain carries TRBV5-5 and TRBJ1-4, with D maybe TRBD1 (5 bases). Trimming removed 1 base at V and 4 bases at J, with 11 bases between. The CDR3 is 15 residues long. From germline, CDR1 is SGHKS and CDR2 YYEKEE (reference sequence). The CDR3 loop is CASSLFPGYNEKLFF. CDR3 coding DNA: TGTGCCAGCAGCTTGTTTCCAGGGTATAATGAAAAACTGTTTTTT. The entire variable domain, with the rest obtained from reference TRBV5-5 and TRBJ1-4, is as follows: DAGVTQSPTHLIKTRGQQVTLRCSPISGHKSVSWYQQVLGQGPQFIFQYYEKEERGRGNFPDRFSARQFPNYSSELNVNALLLGDSALYLCASSLFPGYNEKLFFGSGTQLSVL.

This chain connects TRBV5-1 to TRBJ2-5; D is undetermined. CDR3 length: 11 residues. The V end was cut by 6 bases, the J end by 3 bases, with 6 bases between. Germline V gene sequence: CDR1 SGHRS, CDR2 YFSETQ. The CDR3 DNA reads TGCGCCAGCAAAAGAGAAGAGACCCAGTACTTC. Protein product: CASKREETQYF.

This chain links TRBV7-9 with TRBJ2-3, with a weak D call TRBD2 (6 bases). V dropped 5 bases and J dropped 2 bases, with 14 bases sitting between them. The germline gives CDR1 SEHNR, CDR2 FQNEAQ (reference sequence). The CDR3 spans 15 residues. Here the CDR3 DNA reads TGTGCCAGCAGCCCACGGCAGGGACTCACAGATACGCAGTATTTT. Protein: CASSPRQGLTDTQYF.

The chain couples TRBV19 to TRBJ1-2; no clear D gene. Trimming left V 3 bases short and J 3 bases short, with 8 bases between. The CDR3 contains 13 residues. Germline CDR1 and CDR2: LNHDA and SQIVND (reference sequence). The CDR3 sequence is CASSIPGDYGYTF. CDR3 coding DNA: TGTGCCAGTAGTATCCCTGGGGACTATGGCTACACCTTC. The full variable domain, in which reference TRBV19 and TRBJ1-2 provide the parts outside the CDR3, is DGGITQSPKYLFRKEGQNVTLSCEQNLNHDAMYWYRQDPGQGLRLIYYSQIVNDFQKGDIAEGYSVSREKKESFPLTVTSAQKNPTAFYLCASSIPGDYGYTFGSGTRLTVV.

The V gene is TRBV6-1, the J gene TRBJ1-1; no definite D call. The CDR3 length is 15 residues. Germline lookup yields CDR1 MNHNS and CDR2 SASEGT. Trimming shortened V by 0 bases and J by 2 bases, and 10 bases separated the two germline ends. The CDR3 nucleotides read TGTGCCAGCAGTGAAGCGTTTGTCTACAACACTGAAGCTTTCTTT. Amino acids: CASSEAFVYNTEAFF.

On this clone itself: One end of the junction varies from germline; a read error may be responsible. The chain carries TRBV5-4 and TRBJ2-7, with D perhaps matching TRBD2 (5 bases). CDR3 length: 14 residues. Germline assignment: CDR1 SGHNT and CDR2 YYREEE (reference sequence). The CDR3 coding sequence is TGTGCCGGCAGCTCGGACTTCCCGGCGGACGAGCAGTACTTC. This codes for CAGSSDFPADEQYF.

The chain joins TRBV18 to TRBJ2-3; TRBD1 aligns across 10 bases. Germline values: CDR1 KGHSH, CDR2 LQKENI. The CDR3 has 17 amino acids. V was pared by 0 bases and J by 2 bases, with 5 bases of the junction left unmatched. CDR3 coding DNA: TGTGCCAGCTCACCACCGCGGGACAGGGGTAACACAGATACGCAGTATTTT. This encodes CASSPPRDRGNTDTQYF.

The CDR3 is CSAWDRGYTGELFF. The DNA for the CDR3 is TGCAGCGCCTGGGACAGGGGATACACCGGGGAGCTGTTTTTT. The chain is built from TRBV29-1 and TRBJ2-2; 10 bases fit TRBD1. V gave up 7 bases and J gave up 3 bases; unmatched junction bases: 5. The CDR3 totals 14 residues. Germline loops: CDR1 SQVTM, CDR2 ANQGSEA.

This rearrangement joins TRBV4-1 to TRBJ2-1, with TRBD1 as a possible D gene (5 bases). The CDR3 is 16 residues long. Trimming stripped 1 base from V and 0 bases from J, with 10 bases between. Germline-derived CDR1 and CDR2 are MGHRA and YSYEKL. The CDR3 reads CASSQVPRGSYNEQFF. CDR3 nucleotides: TGCGCCAGCAGCCAAGTTCCTAGGGGCTCCTACAATGAGCAGTTCTTC.

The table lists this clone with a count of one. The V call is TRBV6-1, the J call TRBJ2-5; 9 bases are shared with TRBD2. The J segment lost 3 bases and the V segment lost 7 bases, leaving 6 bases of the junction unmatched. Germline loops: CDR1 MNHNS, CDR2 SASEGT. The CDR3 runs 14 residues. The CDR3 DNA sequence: TGTGCCAGCACTGACTTAGCGGGAGAAGAGACCCAGTACTTC. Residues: CASTDLAGEETQYF.

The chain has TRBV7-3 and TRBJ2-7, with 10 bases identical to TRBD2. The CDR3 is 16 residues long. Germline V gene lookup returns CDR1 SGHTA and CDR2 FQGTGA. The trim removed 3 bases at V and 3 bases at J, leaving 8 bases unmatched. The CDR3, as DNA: TGTGCCAGCAGCTTGTTACCAACTAGCGGGAACTACGAGCAGTACTTC. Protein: CASSLLPTSGNYEQYF.

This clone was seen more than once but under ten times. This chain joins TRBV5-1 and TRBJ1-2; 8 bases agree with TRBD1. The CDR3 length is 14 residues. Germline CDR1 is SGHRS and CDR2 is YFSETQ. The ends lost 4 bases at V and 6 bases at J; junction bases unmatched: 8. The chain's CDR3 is CASSRSGTGNGYTF. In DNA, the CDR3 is TGCGCCAGCAGCAGGTCCGGGACAGGAAATGGCTACACCTTC. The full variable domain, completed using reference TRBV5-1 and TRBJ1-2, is KAGVTQTPRYLIKTRGQQVTLSCSPISGHRSVSWYQQTPGQGLQFLFEYFSETQRNKGNFPGRFSGRQFSNSRSEMNVSTLELGDSALYLCASSRSGTGNGYTFGSGTRLTVV.

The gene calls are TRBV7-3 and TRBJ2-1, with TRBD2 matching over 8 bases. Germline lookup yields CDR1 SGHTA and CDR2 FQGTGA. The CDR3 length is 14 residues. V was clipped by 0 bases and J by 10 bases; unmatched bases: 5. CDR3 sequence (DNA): TGTGCCAGCAGCTTAACGGGACTAGTGGGCGAGCAGTTCTTC. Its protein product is CASSLTGLVGEQFF.

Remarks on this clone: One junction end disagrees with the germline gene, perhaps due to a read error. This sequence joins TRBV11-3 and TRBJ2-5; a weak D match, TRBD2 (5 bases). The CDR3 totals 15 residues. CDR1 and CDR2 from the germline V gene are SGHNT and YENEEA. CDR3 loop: CASSLGFDKGVGSDF. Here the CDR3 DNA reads TGTGCCAGCAGCTTAGGGTTCGACAAGGGCGTTGGGAGTGACTTC.

This CDR3 is CASWANGGAAISVLQHF. The CDR3 DNA reads TGTGCCAGCTGGGCAAACGGGGGGGCAGCCATCTCTGTGCTCCAGCATTTT. The genes are TRBV2 and TRBJ1-5; D possibly corresponds to TRBD1 (6 bases). Germline loops: CDR1 SNHLY, CDR2 FYNNEI. Trimming took 8 bases from V and 12 from J, leaving 32 bases between them. The length of the CDR3 is 17 residues.

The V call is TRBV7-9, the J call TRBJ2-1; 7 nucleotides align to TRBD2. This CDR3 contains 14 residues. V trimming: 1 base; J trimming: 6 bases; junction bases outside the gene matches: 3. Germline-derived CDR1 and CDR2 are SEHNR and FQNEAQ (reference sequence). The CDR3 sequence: CASSLGLAFNEQFF. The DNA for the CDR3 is TGTGCCAGCAGCTTAGGACTAGCCTTCAATGAGCAGTTCTTC.

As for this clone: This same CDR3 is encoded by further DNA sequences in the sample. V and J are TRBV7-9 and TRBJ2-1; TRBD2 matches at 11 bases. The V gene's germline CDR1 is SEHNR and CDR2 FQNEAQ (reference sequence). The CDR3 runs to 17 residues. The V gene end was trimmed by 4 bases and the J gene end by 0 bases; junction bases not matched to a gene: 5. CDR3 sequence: CASSSGGLAGSYNEQFF. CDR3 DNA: TGTGCCAGCAGCTCAGGAGGACTAGCGGGCTCCTACAATGAGCAGTTCTTC.